Detailed here is one T cell receptor beta chain. These data are taken from a study of blood T cell repertoires in COVID-19. Study details: Specimens from acute and convalescent COVID-19 originated in the United States, Italy and Spain.

The CDR3 consists of 15 residues. Trimming removed 4 bases at V and 8 bases at J, with 20 bases between. Germline lookup yields CDR1 SGHNT and CDR2 YENEEA. Per the original methods: It was from reference gene primer amplification that nucleated cell counts were estimated. The repertoire was sequenced with immunoSEQ multiplex PCR; TCRdb's copy has only in-frame clones and lacks some. V, J and clone size are taken as reported in that table, and D and trimming were inferred from the DNA itself. Of about 180,000 clones detected, 80% to 90% appear once; the ten largest clones hold about 1.6%. This chain uses TRBV11-3 with TRBJ1-2; a possible D gene is TRBD1 (6 bases). The TCR sequence derives from a woman between 50 and 59 years old with acute or convalescent COVID-19. Specimen: peripheral blood. The CDR3 DNA sequence: TGTGCCAGCAGCTCGACAGGTCGGGGGGCGGGAGGCTACACCTTC. As protein: CASSSTGRGAGGYTF.